One sample yielded the 17 T cell receptor beta chains listed below, sequenced in a study of cytomegalovirus exposure and HLA in healthy donors. The primer mix had 60 Vbeta and 13 Jbeta primers. TCRdb's table, derived via immunoSEQ multiplex PCR, lists solely in-frame clones and lacks some. The repertoire holds more than 150,000 clones, with approximately 80% as singletons. Sequencing was carried out using PBMCs. The receptor source for this set is a girl aged 5-17 years in good health and CMV-seropositive.

The rearrangement joins TRBV27 to TRBJ2-1, with D tentatively TRBD1 (6 bases). V lost 10 bases to trimming and J lost 5 bases, with 12 bases between them. Germline CDR1 and CDR2: MNHEY and SMNVEV (reference sequence). The CDR3 is 12 amino acids. The CDR3 DNA is TGTGCCACCGTGACAGGAGACAATGAGCAGTTCTTC. Its translation is CATVTGDNEQFF.

The rearrangement uses TRBV7-2 and TRBJ2-4; perhaps TRBD1 as D (5 bases). The CDR3 has 16 residues. CDR1 and CDR2 from the germline V gene are SGHTA and FQGNSA. The V and J ends lost 5 bases and 3 bases respectively, with 17 bases between them. The CDR3 DNA reads TGTGCCAGCAGCCCAAGTGCAGGGTGGGACAAAAACATTCAGTACTTC. Translation gives CASSPSAGWDKNIQYF.

The chain has TRBV9 and TRBJ2-7, with 8 bases identical to TRBD2. The J segment lost 12 bases and the V segment lost 7 bases, leaving 18 bases of the junction unmatched. Germline V CDR1 and CDR2: SGDLS, YYNGEE. The CDR3 is made up of 14 amino acids. The CDR3 here is CASAREAGGLSRYF. In DNA form, the CDR3 reads TGTGCCAGCGCCCGGGAGGCGGGAGGACTATCACGGTACTTC. The whole variable domain, remainder taken from reference TRBV9 and TRBJ2-7, is DSGVTQTPKHLITATGQRVTLRCSPRSGDLSVYWYQQSLDQGLQFLIQYYNGEERAKGNILERFSAQQFPDLHSELNLSSLELGDSALYFCASAREAGGLSRYFGPGTRLTVT.

The chain uses TRBV7-9 and TRBJ2-5; 10 bases fit TRBD1. V shed 4 bases and J 11 bases; nucleotides not matched to a gene: 10. The V gene's germline CDR1 is SEHNR and CDR2 FQNEAQ (reference sequence). The CDR3 sequence is 14 residues long. CDR3 DNA sequence: TGTGCCAGCAGCTCCCCGCAAGACAGGGGGCAGCAGTACTTC. Translating it yields CASSSPQDRGQQYF.

This clone was observed a single time. The V gene is TRBV7-7, the J gene TRBJ2-2, with TRBD2 identical over 13 bases. Germline CDR1 SSHAT, CDR2 FNYEAQ (reference sequence). This CDR3 has 20 amino acids. The V gene end was trimmed by 2 bases and the J gene end by 5 bases; junction bases not matched to a gene: 14. DNA of the CDR3: TGTGCCAGCAGCTTAAAAGGGGTAGGACTAGCGGGAGTAGGTACCGGGGAGCTGTTTTTT. Its protein is CASSLKGVGLAGVGTGELFF.

CDR3 coding DNA: TGCGCCAGCAGCCAACCAGGACAGGGGGAAAGCTATGGCTACACCTTC. This translates into CASSQPGQGESYGYTF. The V gene is TRBV5-1, the J gene TRBJ1-2; 10 bases map to TRBD1. With 4 bases clipped from V and 4 bases from J, the junction kept 10 bases outside the gene matches. The CDR3 extends over 16 amino acids. The V gene's germline CDR1 is SGHRS and CDR2 YFSETQ.

This clone was counted only a few times. The gene calls are TRBV2 and TRBJ2-3; 10 positions match TRBD1. The CDR3 is 16 residues long. With 5 bases clipped from V and 4 bases from J, the junction kept 9 bases outside the gene matches. Per the germline V gene, CDR1 is SNHLY and CDR2 is FYNNEI. CDR3 sequence reads: CASSWRDRGLSDTQYF. In DNA form, the CDR3 reads TGTGCCAGCAGTTGGCGGGACAGGGGACTATCAGATACGCAGTATTTT.

This chain connects TRBV19 to TRBJ2-1, with 15 bases aligning to TRBD2. CDR3 length: 18 residues. With 5 bases clipped from V and 9 bases from J, the junction kept 14 bases outside the gene matches. From germline, CDR1 is LNHDA and CDR2 SQIVND (reference sequence). CDR3 nucleotide sequence: TGTGCCAGTAGTGCTCAGAGGGGACTAGCGGGAGGCCCAGGTGAGCAGTTCTTC. Encoded protein: CASSAQRGLAGGPGEQFF. Full variable domain (missing parts from reference TRBV19 and TRBJ2-1): DGGITQSPKYLFRKEGQNVTLSCEQNLNHDAMYWYRQDPGQGLRLIYYSQIVNDFQKGDIAEGYSVSREKKESFPLTVTSAQKNPTAFYLCASSAQRGLAGGPGEQFFGPGTRLTVL.

This chain connects TRBV25-1 to TRBJ1-5; D unresolved. The V end lost 3 bases, the J end lost 0 bases, and 9 bases lay between the germline ends. CDR3 size: 15 residues. The germline V gene has CDR1 MGHDK and CDR2 SYGVNS. The CDR3 nucleotides are TGTGCCAGCAGTGAGTCAGATAATAGCAATCAGCCCCAGCATTTT. It translates to CASSESDNSNQPQHF. Full variable domain (outside the CDR3, taken from reference TRBV25-1 and TRBJ1-5): EADIYQTPRYLVIGTGKKITLECSQTMGHDKMYWYQQDPGMELHLIHYSYGVNSTEKGDLSSESTVSRIRTEHFPLTLESARPSHTSQYLCASSESDNSNQPQHFGDGTRLSIL.

This clone was counted only a few times. This sequence joins TRBV7-9 and TRBJ2-3, with 8 bases lining up with TRBD2. V shed 3 bases, J shed 2 bases, and the junction held 10 bases outside the gene matches. The CDR3 extends over 17 amino acids. Germline CDR1 is SEHNR and CDR2 is FQNEAQ (reference sequence). CDR3 nucleotide sequence: TGTGCCAGCAGCTTCGGTGTACTAGCGGCTATCACAGATACGCAGTATTTT. Amino acids: CASSFGVLAAITDTQYF.

The chain is built from TRBV19 and TRBJ1-2; D perhaps matches TRBD1 (5 bases). V lost 5 bases and J lost 1, with 14 bases in between. Germline lookup yields CDR1 LNHDA and CDR2 SQIVND (reference sequence). The CDR3 extends over 15 amino acids. This chain's CDR3 is CASSSYRQLNYGYTF. CDR3 DNA sequence: TGTGCCAGTAGTTCCTACAGACAGCTTAACTATGGCTACACCTTC.

The sample holds a few counts of this clone. The chain joins TRBV30 to TRBJ2-7, with D possibly matching TRBD2 (5 bases). The length of the CDR3 is 12 residues. Per germline, CDR1 GTSNPN and CDR2 SVGIG (reference sequence). With 3 bases removed from V and 0 bases from J, the gap between germline ends came to 6 bases. CDR3 sequence: CAWRGSSYEQYF. For the CDR3, the DNA is TGTGCCTGGAGGGGGAGCTCCTACGAGCAGTACTTC.

The CDR3 sequence: CASSWIPGLAGDWFEQYF. DNA of the CDR3: TGTGCCAGCAGCTGGATCCCGGGACTAGCGGGAGACTGGTTCGAGCAGTACTTC. The V gene is TRBV7-6, the J gene TRBJ2-7, with TRBD2 matching 14 bases. Trimming cost V 4 bases and J 6 bases; bases outside gene matches: 14. Germline CDR1 reads SGHVS; CDR2 reads FNYEAQ. This CDR3 is built from 18 residues.

The chain combines TRBV11-2 with TRBJ2-7, with 8 nucleotides matching TRBD2. V gave up 5 bases and J gave up 2 bases; unmatched junction bases: 5. The CDR3 contains 14 residues. Germline lookup yields CDR1 SGHAT and CDR2 FQNNGV. CDR3 sequence reads: CASSISGAAYEQYF. The CDR3 region has the DNA TGTGCCAGCAGCATTAGCGGGGCGGCCTACGAGCAGTACTTC.

V gene TRBV5-1 combines with J gene TRBJ2-7; 14 bases agree with TRBD2. V was pared by 3 bases and J by 4 bases, with 0 bases of the junction left unmatched. Germline V gives CDR1 SGHRS, CDR2 YFSETQ. The CDR3 contains 14 residues. CDR3 region: CASSWTSGRYEQYF. CDR3 nucleotide sequence: TGCGCCAGCAGCTGGACTAGCGGGAGGTACGAGCAGTACTTC.

In its sample, this clone was seen once. This chain uses TRBV19 with TRBJ2-2, with D maybe TRBD2 (6 bases). Germline V gene sequence: CDR1 LNHDA, CDR2 SQIVND (reference sequence). This CDR3 contains 17 residues. Between the trimmed V and J ends, which lost 3 bases and 2 bases, there was a span of 16 bases. CDR3 protein: CASSISAGTVNTGELFF. For the CDR3, the DNA is TGTGCCAGTAGTATCTCCGCCGGGACTGTTAACACCGGGGAGCTGTTTTTT.

This chain uses TRBV25-1 with TRBJ2-5; 12 nucleotides align to TRBD1. This CDR3 region has 15 residues. With V trimmed by 2 bases and J by 5 bases, 3 bases remained unmatched. Germline CDR1 MGHDK, CDR2 SYGVNS. CDR3 in amino acids: CASSERDRGRETQYF. The CDR3 region has the DNA TGTGCCAGCAGTGAAAGGGACAGGGGGCGGGAGACCCAGTACTTC.